This entry lists 20 T cell receptor beta chains sequenced from one sample in a study of Ad26.COV2.S vaccination and SARS-CoV-2 variants. Only in-frame clones appear in the TCRdb table, and some are missing; sequencing was by immunoSEQ multiplex PCR. The sample lists under 600,000 clones, around 89% occurring once. Treatment defined: around 19 received Ad26.COV2.S at low or high dose, single or two shots; about 5 received placebo; per-sample allocation not given. Collection of the samples took place on day 63 after the first injection of vaccine or placebo. Sequencing was performed on peripheral blood, taken in a trial of Ad26.COV2.S vaccine versus placebo. The receptor source for this set is a person aged 18-60 years who received the Ad26.COV2.S COVID-19 vaccine or a placebo.

The chain recombines TRBV30 with TRBJ1-5; possibly TRBD1 for D (6 bases). V was pared by 2 bases and J by 6 bases, with 11 bases between. Per germline, CDR1 GTSNPN and CDR2 SVGIG (reference sequence). The CDR3 totals 13 residues. CDR3 DNA: TGTGCCTGGAGTCCCTTGGGGGCTCAGCCCCAGCATTTT. Translation: CAWSPLGAQPQHF.

The V gene is TRBV5-4, the J gene TRBJ2-7; D gene uncertain. The CDR3 spans 16 residues. V shed 1 base and J shed 6 bases, with 20 bases lying between them. Germline V CDR1 and CDR2: SGHNT, YYREEE (reference sequence). For the CDR3, the DNA is TGTGCCAGCAGCTTGTTTGGGTCGCACCGAACCGGCGAGCAGTACTTC. This gives the protein CASSLFGSHRTGEQYF.

V usage is TRBV12-3 or TRBV12-4 and J usage is TRBJ1-2, with D maybe TRBD1 (5 bases). V lost 7 bases to trimming and J lost 8 bases, with 14 bases between them. The CDR3 sequence is 12 residues long. The CDR3 DNA sequence: TGTGCCAGCATTCAGGGTGTGGAGGGCTACACCTTC. It codes for CASIQGVEGYTF.

V gene TRBV7-6 combines with J gene TRBJ2-5; 12 nucleotides match TRBD1. V shed 3 bases and J 5 bases; nucleotides not matched to a gene: 4. Germline values: CDR1 SGHVS, CDR2 FNYEAQ. The CDR3 contains 15 residues. The CDR3 protein is CASSLGQGARETQYF. The CDR3 DNA sequence: TGTGCCAGCAGCTTGGGACAGGGGGCTCGGGAGACCCAGTACTTC.

The chain links TRBV5-4 to TRBJ2-5; 7 positions agree with TRBD2. The CDR3 runs 15 residues. The germline CDR1 and CDR2 sequences are SGHNT and YYREEE (reference sequence). The ends lost 0 bases at V and 5 bases at J; junction bases unmatched: 7. The CDR3 region is CASSLASRGDETQYF. CDR3 coding DNA: TGTGCCAGCAGCTTGGCCTCCCGGGGGGACGAGACCCAGTACTTC.

V gene TRBV5-1 combines with J gene TRBJ1-2, with TRBD1 matching over 7 bases. This CDR3 is 13 amino acids long. Germline values: CDR1 SGHRS, CDR2 YFSETQ. The ends lost 6 bases at V and 1 base at J; junction bases unmatched: 3. The CDR3 bases are TGCGCCAGCAATACAGGGGATAACTATGGCTACACCTTC. Its protein is CASNTGDNYGYTF.

This chain links TRBV24-1 with TRBJ2-1, with D unresolved. Germline assignment: CDR1 KGHDR and CDR2 SFDVKD. V was pared by 4 bases and J by 1 base, with 4 bases between. This CDR3 spans 13 amino acids. CDR3 sequence reads: CATSEGSYNEQFF. The CDR3, as DNA: TGTGCCACCAGTGAGGGGTCCTACAATGAGCAGTTCTTC.

V and J are TRBV2 and TRBJ2-5, with 7 bases fitting TRBD1. J gave up 2 bases and V 2 bases, and 14 bases lay outside the gene matches. This CDR3 comprises 18 residues. Germline V CDR1 and CDR2: SNHLY, FYNNEI. In DNA form, the CDR3 reads TGTGCCAGCAGTGAATTTCTGATCGGGACAGAGATTCAAGAGACCCAGTACTTC. This translates into CASSEFLIGTEIQETQYF.

This clone was found a few times. The V and J genes are TRBV19 and TRBJ2-7, with D possibly being TRBD2 (6 bases). Per the germline V gene, CDR1 is LNHDA and CDR2 is SQIVND (reference sequence). Trimming cost V 4 bases and J 3 bases, with 13 bases left between them. This CDR3 comprises 14 residues. For the CDR3, the DNA is TGTGCCAGTAGTAGACTAGGGCGGGACTACGAGCAGTACTTC. Amino acids: CASSRLGRDYEQYF. Complete variable domain (other parts from reference TRBV19 and TRBJ2-7): DGGITQSPKYLFRKEGQNVTLSCEQNLNHDAMYWYRQDPGQGLRLIYYSQIVNDFQKGDIAEGYSVSREKKESFPLTVTSAQKNPTAFYLCASSRLGRDYEQYFGPGTRLTVT.

The V call is TRBV5-8, the J call TRBJ1-1, with 9 bases identical to TRBD1. The CDR3 covers 18 residues. Germline V gene lookup returns CDR1 SGHTS and CDR2 YDEGEE. Germline trimming cut 1 base from V and 4 bases from J; bases unmatched to any gene: 14. CDR3 residues: CASSLLWTGAGMVTEAFF. The CDR3 nucleotides are TGTGCCAGCAGCTTGCTTTGGACAGGGGCCGGGATGGTCACTGAAGCTTTCTTT.

The rearrangement links TRBV7-6 to TRBJ1-1, with D tentatively TRBD1 (6 bases). Deletions cut 0 bases from V and 2 bases from J, with 10 bases between. The CDR3 is 15 residues long. Germline CDR1 SGHVS, CDR2 FNYEAQ. The DNA of the CDR3 is TGTGCCAGCAGCTTAGCCGAGGGGGATAACACTGAAGCTTTCTTT. Translation: CASSLAEGDNTEAFF.

V is TRBV29-1 and J is TRBJ2-5; D is unclear. Looked up from germline, CDR1 is SQVTM and CDR2 is ANQGSEA. The CDR3 extends over 13 amino acids. Trimming shortened V by 1 base and J by 2 bases, and 8 bases separated the two germline ends. In DNA form, the CDR3 reads TGCAGCGTTGAAGGCGATTGGCAAGAGACCCAGTACTTC. Translated: CSVEGDWQETQYF.

The CDR3 DNA reads TGTGCCAGCAGTGAAGCAGCAGGGGCCTATGGCTACACCTTC. Amino acid sequence: CASSEAAGAYGYTF. The chain uses TRBV6-1 and TRBJ1-2; tentatively, D is TRBD1 (6 bases). Germline V lookup: CDR1 MNHNS, CDR2 SASEGT. The V and J ends lost 0 bases and 4 bases respectively, with 9 bases between them. The CDR3 contains 14 residues.

This clone was seen a few times. The chain joins TRBV27 to TRBJ2-7; D remains ambiguous. Trimming removed 6 bases from V and 0 bases from J, with 3 bases in between. Looked up from germline, CDR1 is MNHEY and CDR2 is SMNVEV (reference sequence). This CDR3 has 11 amino acids. The CDR3 is CASRNSYEQYF. For the CDR3, the DNA is TGTGCCAGCAGAAACTCCTACGAGCAGTACTTC.

The rearrangement joins TRBV7-2 to TRBJ2-7; 11 bases are a match to TRBD2. Trimming took 0 bases from V and 4 from J; bases not matched to a gene: 5. There are 16 residues in the CDR3. From germline, CDR1 is SGHTA and CDR2 FQGNSA. CDR3 sequence reads: CASSLAPTSGGYEQYF. CDR3 sequence (DNA): TGTGCCAGCAGCTTAGCACCCACTAGCGGGGGTTACGAGCAGTACTTC.

V and J are TRBV5-5 and TRBJ2-7; weak D call: TRBD2 (6 bases). V was shortened by 2 bases and J by 2 bases, with 14 bases between the two germline ends. This CDR3 region has 15 residues. Looked up from germline, CDR1 is SGHKS and CDR2 is YYEKEE (reference sequence). The CDR3 spells CASSFVLTGAYEQYF. CDR3 DNA: TGTGCCAGCAGCTTTGTCTTGACGGGAGCCTACGAGCAGTACTTC.

The CDR3 nucleotides are TGTGCCAGCAGTGTGGGATACGAGCAGTACTTC. Translated, it gives CASSVGYEQYF. The gene calls are TRBV2 and TRBJ2-7, with D unresolved. V gave up 4 bases and J gave up 4 bases, with 5 bases separating them. Per the germline V gene, CDR1 is SNHLY and CDR2 is FYNNEI. The CDR3 has 11 residues.

The chain is built from TRBV3-1 (or the pseudogene TRBV3-2) and TRBJ2-2; no definite D call. CDR3 length: 13 residues. V dropped 1 base and J dropped 6 bases, with 6 bases sitting between them. Germline lookup yields CDR1 LGHDT and CDR2 YNNKEL (reference sequence). The CDR3 sequence is CASSQGLPGELFF. The CDR3 DNA is TGTGCCAGCAGCCAAGGTTTACCCGGGGAGCTGTTTTTT.

This clone showed up just once. The chain combines TRBV13 with TRBJ1-2; 7 positions agree with TRBD1. Trimming at V came to 6 bases and at J to 5 bases, leaving 12 bases not matched to a gene. This CDR3 is 15 amino acids long. CDR1 and CDR2 (germline): PRHDT, FYEKMQ (reference sequence). In nucleotides, the CDR3 is TGTGCCAGCAGGGAGACAGGGTCAAACGATTATGGCTACACCTTC. This encodes CASRETGSNDYGYTF. Full variable domain (rest looked up from reference TRBV13 and TRBJ1-2): AAGVIQSPRHLIKEKRETATLKCYPIPRHDTVYWYQQGPGQDPQFLISFYEKMQSDKGSIPDRFSAQQFSDYHSELNMSSLELGDSALYFCASRETGSNDYGYTFGSGTRLTVV.

V usage is TRBV4-1 and J usage is TRBJ1-1; D uncertain. The CDR3 contains 13 residues. Germline V gene lookup returns CDR1 MGHRA and CDR2 YSYEKL. V was cut by 4 bases and J by 0 bases, with 6 bases left in between. This chain's CDR3 is CASSPLLNTEAFF. Here the CDR3 DNA reads TGCGCCAGCAGCCCGCTATTGAACACTGAAGCTTTCTTT.